These 27 T cell receptor beta chains share one sample of origin, sequenced in a study of regulatory dendritic cells for organ transplantation (dated by TCRdb to 2015 to 2018). Libraries came from the immunoSEQ multiplex PCR assay. TCRdb holds this immuneACCESS table with in-frame rearrangements only. Some clones are missing; in checked studies, unresolved V genes explain under half, and the rest has no known cause. The sample table shows over 8,500 clones, and around 65% are seen once. 18% of the sample goes to the ten largest clones. Sequenced sample: memory CD8+ T cells from blood. Interpreted using the paper, the cell subset or site label stands for: CD45RO+ memory T cells. These receptors all come from a human donor in good health.

The chain joins TRBV30 to TRBJ2-6, with no clear D. The CDR3 sequence is 14 residues long. The germline CDR1 and CDR2 sequences are GTSNPN and SVGIG (reference sequence). Trimming cost V 0 bases and J 0 bases, with 3 bases left between them. The CDR3 region is CAWSVHSGANVLTF. The CDR3 DNA reads as TGTGCCTGGAGTGTACACTCTGGGGCCAACGTCCTGACTTTC.

Written as DNA, the CDR3 is TGTGCTAGTGGTTTGGCAGACAGAAACAATGAGCAGTTCTTC. It specifies CASGLADRNNEQFF. V and J are TRBV12-5 and TRBJ2-1; D possibly corresponds to TRBD1 (5 bases). CDR1 and CDR2 from the germline V gene are LGHNT and FRNRAP. V gave up 1 base and J gave up 5 bases, with 9 bases separating them. The CDR3 contains 14 residues.

The genes are TRBV11-2 and TRBJ1-1; D gene unclear. CDR1 is SGHAT and CDR2 is FQNNGV in the germline V gene. The V and J ends lost 4 bases and 7 bases respectively, with 10 bases between them. The CDR3 covers 12 residues. Written as DNA, the CDR3 is TGTGCCAGCAGCTCCGGGGTTAATGAAGCTTTCTTT. Protein: CASSSGVNEAFF.

The chain is built from TRBV10-1 and TRBJ1-6; 9 nucleotides agree with TRBD1. V was clipped by 10 bases and J by 6 bases; unmatched bases: 7. The germline V gene encodes CDR1 WNHNN and CDR2 SYGVQD (reference sequence). This CDR3 region has 14 residues. CDR3 sequence reads: CAKPGQGSNSPLHF. The CDR3 DNA reads as TGCGCCAAACCGGGACAGGGATCTAATTCACCCCTCCACTTT.

The table lists this clone with a few counts. The chain combines TRBV6-5 with TRBJ1-2; possibly TRBD1 for D (5 bases). With 2 bases removed from V and 3 bases from J, the gap between germline ends came to 13 bases. The germline CDR1 and CDR2 sequences are MNHEY and SVGAGI. CDR3 size: 15 residues. The CDR3 loop is CASSYQGPMDYGYTF. As DNA, the CDR3 is TGTGCCAGCAGTTACCAGGGCCCCATGGACTATGGCTACACCTTC.

This rearrangement joins TRBV27 to TRBJ2-1, with no clear D. The CDR3 runs to 11 residues. V gave up 3 bases and J gave up 8 bases, with 5 bases separating them. Germline V gene lookup returns CDR1 MNHEY and CDR2 SMNVEV (reference sequence). The CDR3 loop is CASSFNHEQFF. In DNA form, the CDR3 reads TGTGCCAGCAGTTTCAACCATGAGCAGTTCTTC.

The chain has TRBV28 and TRBJ2-2, with TRBD2 identical over 8 bases. Germline V gene sequence: CDR1 MDHEN, CDR2 SYDVKM. The CDR3 totals 19 residues. V gave up 8 bases and J gave up 0 bases; unmatched junction bases: 17. CDR3 protein: CASSTPILAAHANTGELFF. CDR3 coding DNA: TGTGCCAGCTCCACCCCCATACTAGCGGCCCACGCGAACACCGGGGAGCTGTTTTTT.

This chain uses TRBV4-3 with TRBJ2-1, with 7 bases that match TRBD2. The CDR3 has 13 amino acids. Germline assignment: CDR1 LGHNA and CDR2 YSLEER. Trimming took 4 bases from V and 6 from J; bases not matched to a gene: 3. CDR3 residues: CASSRDYFNEQFF. The DNA of the CDR3 is TGCGCCAGCAGCCGGGACTACTTCAATGAGCAGTTCTTC.

The chain combines TRBV29-1 with TRBJ2-7; the D is unclear. The CDR3 contains 12 residues. Germline-derived CDR1 and CDR2 are SQVTM and ANQGSEA. V was trimmed by 4 bases and J by 2 bases, leaving 9 bases between them. This CDR3 is CSVVGRTYEQYF. The DNA for the CDR3 is TGCAGCGTTGTTGGCAGAACCTACGAGCAGTACTTC.

In DNA, the CDR3 is TGTGCCAGCAGCCACCCCGGCGAGCGGGCCCAGTACTTC. This encodes CASSHPGERAQYF. The chain joins TRBV27 to TRBJ2-5; a possible D gene is TRBD2 (6 bases). Trimming shortened V by 6 bases and J by 9 bases, and 17 bases separated the two germline ends. The CDR3 contains 13 residues. The germline V gene has CDR1 MNHEY and CDR2 SMNVEV (reference sequence).

The chain links TRBV6-5 to TRBJ2-7; no clear D gene. The V end was cut by 5 bases, the J end by 4 bases, with 12 bases between. Per the germline V gene, CDR1 is MNHEY and CDR2 is SVGAGI. The CDR3 spans 13 residues. CDR3 loop: CASSPCCGYEQYF. DNA for the CDR3: TGTGCCAGCAGTCCTTGCTGTGGGTACGAGCAGTACTTC.

J is TRBJ2-3 and V is TRBV19; D not certain. The germline V and J ends were trimmed by 5 bases and 6 bases, with 15 bases remaining between them. Per germline, CDR1 LNHDA and CDR2 SQIVND (reference sequence). This CDR3 region has 14 residues. The CDR3 region has the DNA TGTGCCAGTAGTTTGACCCTTGCCGTCGATACGCAGTATTTT. The encoded protein is CASSLTLAVDTQYF.

This clone was seen more than once but under ten times. The rearrangement uses TRBV25-1 and TRBJ2-1; D perhaps matches TRBD1 (5 bases). CDR1 MGHDK and CDR2 SYGVNS come from the germline V gene. The CDR3 consists of 11 residues. Trimming left V 8 bases short and J 7 bases short, with 9 bases between. CDR3 sequence (DNA): TGTGCCAGCCAGGGCTGGAATGAGCAGTTCTTC. Translating gives CASQGWNEQFF.

The genes are TRBV9 and TRBJ2-5; 10 bases agree with TRBD2. The J segment lost 6 bases and the V segment lost 0 bases, leaving 14 bases of the junction unmatched. Germline values: CDR1 SGDLS, CDR2 YYNGEE. The CDR3 contains 18 residues. CDR3 DNA: TGTGCCAGCAGCGTAGGAGGACTAGCGGCCCCGAGGGATCAGACCCAGTACTTC. Its protein is CASSVGGLAAPRDQTQYF.

The chain joins TRBV7-8 to TRBJ1-5; D is unclear. CDR1 SGHVS and CDR2 FQNEAQ come from the germline V gene. CDR3 length: 14 residues. V shed 10 bases and J shed 2 bases, with 15 bases lying between them. The CDR3: CATSRGPGNQPQHF. The CDR3 bases are TGTGCCACTTCCCGGGGTCCGGGCAATCAGCCCCAGCATTTT.

This chain uses TRBV5-1 with TRBJ2-2; no reliable D call. Germline V gene sequence: CDR1 SGHRS, CDR2 YFSETQ. This CDR3 region has 12 residues. V was clipped by 7 bases and J by 0 bases, with 4 bases between them. The CDR3 DNA reads as TGCGCCAGCGGTCCGAACACCGGGGAGCTGTTTTTT. Protein sequence: CASGPNTGELFF. Based on the CDR3 plus reference TRBV5-1 and TRBJ2-2, the full variable domain is KAGVTQTPRYLIKTRGQQVTLSCSPISGHRSVSWYQQTPGQGLQFLFEYFSETQRNKGNFPGRFSGRQFSNSRSEMNVSTLELGDSALYLCASGPNTGELFFGEGSRLTVL.

In its sample, this clone is medium-sized. The J gene is TRBJ2-1, the V gene TRBV9, with D perhaps matching TRBD1 or TRBD2 (5 bases each). Trimming took 4 bases from V and 2 from J, leaving 10 bases between them. CDR3 size: 14 residues. Germline values: CDR1 SGDLS, CDR2 YYNGEE. CDR3 amino acids: CASSSGRTYNEQFF. The CDR3 DNA follows: TGTGCCAGCAGCTCGGGACGGACCTACAATGAGCAGTTCTTC. Full variable domain (rest looked up from reference TRBV9 and TRBJ2-1): DSGVTQTPKHLITATGQRVTLRCSPRSGDLSVYWYQQSLDQGLQFLIQYYNGEERAKGNILERFSAQQFPDLHSELNLSSLELGDSALYFCASSSGRTYNEQFFGPGTRLTVL.

The V and J genes are TRBV5-1 and TRBJ1-3; perhaps TRBD1 as D (5 bases). This CDR3 has 16 residues. The ends were cut back, 3 bases at V and 2 bases at J, with 15 bases in the middle. CDR1 is SGHRS, CDR2 YFSETQ, per germline. In DNA form, the CDR3 reads TGCGCCAGCAGCTGGCGGGGGAGGGAGGCTGGAAACACCATATATTTT. It is translated as CASSWRGREAGNTIYF.

This clone occurred once. J is TRBJ1-4 and V is TRBV10-3; maybe TRBD1 (5 bases). The V and J ends lost 11 bases and 5 bases respectively, with 18 bases between them. This CDR3 has 14 residues. CDR1 ENHRY and CDR2 SYGVKD come from the germline V gene. CDR3 in DNA: TGTGCCTCGCGGGGGAGACTATTAAATGAAAAACTGTTTTTT. This gives the protein CASRGRLLNEKLFF.

The rearrangement joins TRBV19 to TRBJ1-1, with D uncertain. Trimming took 7 bases from V and 1 from J, leaving 19 bases between them. Germline V CDR1 and CDR2: LNHDA, SQIVND (reference sequence). This CDR3 comprises 16 residues. The CDR3 DNA reads as TGTGCCAGTACCCCCTGGGTCGACCGAGGGAACACTGAAGCTTTCTTT. The encoded protein is CASTPWVDRGNTEAFF. Complete variable domain (other parts from reference TRBV19 and TRBJ1-1): DGGITQSPKYLFRKEGQNVTLSCEQNLNHDAMYWYRQDPGQGLRLIYYSQIVNDFQKGDIAEGYSVSREKKESFPLTVTSAQKNPTAFYLCASTPWVDRGNTEAFFGQGTRLTVV.

V usage is TRBV29-1 and J usage is TRBJ2-2, with a possible D match to TRBD1 (6 bases). There are 16 residues in the CDR3. Trimming shortened V by 3 bases and J by 0 bases, and 14 bases separated the two germline ends. Looked up from germline, CDR1 is SQVTM and CDR2 is ANQGSEA. CDR3 amino acids: CSVDLQGPANTGELFF. CDR3 in DNA: TGCAGCGTTGATTTGCAGGGGCCCGCGAACACCGGGGAGCTGTTTTTT.

The rearrangement joins TRBV2 to TRBJ2-7; TRBD2 matches 8 bases. Germline assignment: CDR1 SNHLY and CDR2 FYNNEI. The CDR3 is 13 residues long. Trimming cost V 7 bases and J 5 bases; bases outside gene matches: 7. For the CDR3, the DNA is TGTGCCAGCACTATTAGCGGGGAGAACGAGCAGTACTTC. Protein: CASTISGENEQYF. The full variable domain, rest sourced from reference TRBV2 and TRBJ2-7, is EPEVTQTPSHQVTQMGQEVILRCVPISNHLYFYWYRQILGQKVEFLVSFYNNEISEKSEIFDDQFSVERPDGSNFTLKIRSTKLEDSAMYFCASTISGENEQYFGPGTRLTVT.

J is TRBJ2-1 and V is TRBV4-2; 7 bases line up with TRBD2. This CDR3 is built from 16 residues. J was trimmed by 8 bases and V by 0 bases; bases with no gene match: 10. Germline V gene data show CDR1 as LGHNA and CDR2 as YNFKEQ. Here the CDR3 DNA reads TGTGCCAGCAGCCAAGATCTGGGACTCCGGGGGGATGAGCAGTTCTTC. Protein sequence: CASSQDLGLRGDEQFF.

This clone turned up a few times. The chain is built from TRBV7-9 and TRBJ1-1; no firm D call. Germline V CDR1 and CDR2: SEHNR, FQNEAQ (reference sequence). The V and J ends lost 2 bases and 5 bases respectively, with 6 bases between them. This CDR3 region has 12 residues. In nucleotides, the CDR3 is TGTGCCAGCAGCTTAATAAGGACTGAAGCTTTCTTT. This sequence encodes CASSLIRTEAFF.

The chain joins TRBV7-8 to TRBJ2-7; no firm D call. Deletions cut 4 bases from V and 4 bases from J, with 26 bases between. Germline CDR1 reads SGHVS; CDR2 reads FQNEAQ. This CDR3 is built from 18 residues. This CDR3 is CASSSPRLGISSSYEQYF. The CDR3 coding sequence is TGTGCCAGCAGCTCCCCCCGCCTAGGGATTTCGTCGTCGTACGAGCAGTACTTC. Using reference TRBV7-8 and TRBJ2-7 for the parts outside the CDR3, the full variable domain is GAGVSQSPRYKVAKRGQDVALRCDPISGHVSLFWYQQALGQGPEFLTYFQNEAQLDKSGLPSDRFFAERPEGSVSTLKIQRTQQEDSAVYLCASSSPRLGISSSYEQYFGPGTRLTVT.

CDR3 region: CASSEGDGAGNQPQHF. For the CDR3, the DNA is TGTGCCAGCAGTGAAGGAGACGGAGCCGGCAATCAGCCCCAGCATTTT. This chain uses TRBV6-1 with TRBJ1-5; no clear D. CDR3 size: 16 residues. The germline gives CDR1 MNHNS, CDR2 SASEGT. V was cut by 1 base and J by 2 bases, with 12 bases left in between.

The V and J genes are TRBV5-1 and TRBJ2-2; TRBD1 matches 7 bases. CDR1 is SGHRS, CDR2 YFSETQ, per germline. The CDR3 has 15 amino acids. V was clipped by 4 bases and J by 4 bases; unmatched bases: 7. This chain's CDR3 is CASSPTTGFTGELFF. The DNA for the CDR3 is TGCGCCAGCAGCCCGACGACAGGGTTCACCGGGGAGCTGTTTTTT.